Listed below are T cell receptor beta chains from one sample, sequenced in a study of T cells in tumors after PD-1 blockade. The repertoire was sequenced with immunoSEQ multiplex PCR; TCRdb's copy has only in-frame clones and lacks some. The table lists 4,500 to 6,500 clones, around 68% of them singletons. The starting material was tumor tissue, obtained before anti-PD-1 treatment. Source of these receptors: a human donor with basal cell carcinoma. Both conserved end residues are part of each CDR3. The order of the fields is D gene, J gene, clone size, V gene, CDR3 DNA, CDR3 protein. A D gene is named only where the DNA matches it firmly. Some rows mark clone size as missing; the rest say once, few, many or name a class of expanded clone.

>NA|TRBJ2-6|NA|TRBV27
TGTGCCAGCAGTCCCTGGAGGGGATCTGGGGCCAACGTCCTGACTTTC
CASSPWRGSGANVLTF
>NA|TRBJ2-5|NA|TRBV6-5
TGTGCCAGCAGTTACGAAGTGTCGCAAGAGACCCAGTACTTC
CASSYEVSQETQYF
>NA|TRBJ1-1|once|TRBV5-1
TGCGCCAGCAGCCTCGGCAAGGGGGGACTGAACACTGAAGCTTTCTTT
CASSLGKGGLNTEAFF
>NA|TRBJ1-2|once|TRBV7-8
TGTGCCAGCAGCCCTCAACCAGGGAATGGCTACACCTTC
CASSPQPGNGYTF
>TRBD1|TRBJ1-5|few|TRBV5-1
TGCGCCAGCAGCCCGGGAGGGACAGGCAATCAGCCCCAGCATTTT
CASSPGGTGNQPQHF
>NA|TRBJ2-7|medium-sized|TRBV27
TGTGCCAGCAGTTTCGGACTCAGACCCTACGAGCAGTACTTC
CASSFGLRPYEQYF
>NA|TRBJ1-4|once|TRBV28
TGTGCCAGCAGACCCTCCGGGGAAAAACTGTTTTTT
CASRPSGEKLFF
>TRBD2|TRBJ2-2|large|TRBV4-2
TGTGCCAGCAGCCAAGGGGAGGCTAGCGGGGGCCTTAACACCGGGGAGCTGTTTTTT
CASSQGEASGGLNTGELFF
>NA|TRBJ1-5|NA|TRBV30
TGTGCCTGGAGTCTCGTGGACCCTACTTCGTCCCAGCATTTT
CAWSLVDPTSSQHF
>NA|TRBJ1-1|NA|TRBV5-1
TGCGCCAGCACACAAAACACTGAAGCTTTCTTT
CASTQNTEAFF
>NA|TRBJ2-5|NA|TRBV25-1
TGTGCCAGCAGTGACGGGGGTCGGGAGACCCAGTACTTC
CASSDGGRETQYF
>NA|TRBJ1-6|once|TRBV10-3
TGTGCCATCAGTGAGTCGCAGCTCTATAATTCACCCCTCCACTTT
CAISESQLYNSPLHF
>NA|TRBJ1-2|NA|TRBV28
TGTGCCAGCAGTTCCCAGGGGAGGGATAGGGATGGCTACACCTTC
CASSSQGRDRDGYTF
>NA|TRBJ1-1|NA|TRBV5-5
TGTGCCAGCAGCCCTGTTAGGGGGGCTGAAGCTTTCTTT
CASSPVRGAEAFF
>TRBD2|TRBJ2-3|NA|TRBV2
TGTGCCAGCCGGGGGGGGTGGGCTACAGATACGCAGTATTTT
CASRGGWATDTQYF
>TRBD1|TRBJ2-6|once|TRBV14
TGTGCCAGCAGCCAAGTTCCGGGACAGAGAAGCTCTGGGGCCAACGTCCTGACTTTC
CASSQVPGQRSSGANVLTF
>TRBD1|TRBJ1-2|NA|TRBV7-3
TGTGCCAGCAGCTCCTCCGGGACAGGGGGCGGCTACACCTTC
CASSSSGTGGGYTF
>NA|TRBJ2-3|NA|TRBV24-1
TGTGCCACCAGTGATTTCGAGGATACGCAGTATTTT
CATSDFEDTQYF
>NA|TRBJ2-2|NA|TRBV5-1
TGCGCCAGCAGCGGTACAGTGGGCACCGGGGAGCTGTTTTTT
CASSGTVGTGELFF
>NA|TRBJ2-7|few|TRBV18
TGTGCCAGCTCATCCAGGGGGGTCTACGAGCAGTACTTC
CASSSRGVYEQYF
>TRBD1|TRBJ1-6|NA|TRBV19
TGTGCCAGTAGTTCATCGACAGGGAGGGCATCACCCCTCCACTTT
CASSSSTGRASPLHF
>NA|TRBJ1-2|NA|TRBV6-2/TRBV6-3
TGTGCCAGCAGTTTGGGGAGCGGCTACACCTTC
CASSLGSGYTF
>NA|TRBJ1-2|NA|TRBV11-3
TGTGCCAGCTCGCTTTTCAATGGCTACACCTTC
CASSLFNGYTF
>TRBD1|TRBJ1-1|NA|TRBV5-1
TGCGCCAGCAGCCAAAACAGGGGGCTAGGCACTGAAGCTTTCTTT
CASSQNRGLGTEAFF
>TRBD2|TRBJ2-3|NA|TRBV6-2/TRBV6-3
TGTGCCAGCAGTCCCCGACTAGCGGGGGGGCCGTGGGATACGCAGTATTTT
CASSPRLAGGPWDTQYF
>NA|TRBJ2-7|NA|TRBV6-1
TGTGCCAGCAGTGAAGGGGACGGGAGCTACGAGCAGTACTTC
CASSEGDGSYEQYF
>TRBD2|TRBJ2-2|few|TRBV5-1
TGCGCCAGCGACCCTTCGGGGGGGCCGTGGATCAATACCGGGGAGCTGTTTTTT
CASDPSGGPWINTGELFF
>TRBD1|TRBJ2-2|NA|TRBV19
TGTGCCAGTAGTTCCCGGGACAGGTTCACCGGGGAGCTGTTTTTT
CASSSRDRFTGELFF
>TRBD2|TRBJ2-5|once|TRBV4-2
TGTGCCAGCAGCCAAGATGGGACTAGCGGGGGGAGGGGAGAGACCCAGTACTTC
CASSQDGTSGGRGETQYF
>NA|TRBJ2-1|NA|TRBV18
TGTGCCAGCTCACCGGGGGTTGAGCAGTTCTTC
CASSPGVEQFF
>NA|TRBJ1-3|few|TRBV6-5
TGTGCCAGCAGTTACGCCAGCTCTGGAAACACCATATATTTT
CASSYASSGNTIYF
>TRBD1|TRBJ1-2|NA|TRBV5-1
TGCGCCAGCAGCTTTAACAGGGGAGGATATGGCTACACCTTC
CASSFNRGGYGYTF
>NA|TRBJ1-2|few|TRBV10-3
TGTGCCATCAGTGAGCGGGCAGGACGTAGTGAAGACACCTTC
CAISERAGRSEDTF
>NA|TRBJ2-5|NA|TRBV6-5
TGTGCCAGCGGCAGGGGATCTGAGACCCAGTACTTC
CASGRGSETQYF
>NA|TRBJ2-3|few|TRBV5-1
TGCGCCAGCAGCTTGTCTGGAGGGTCGGAGTGGTATTTT
CASSLSGGSEWYF
>TRBD1|TRBJ1-2|NA|TRBV20-1
TGCAGTGCTAGTGGGGACAGGGACTATGGCTACACCTTC
CSASGDRDYGYTF
>TRBD2|TRBJ2-1|NA|TRBV7-3
TGTGCCAGCAGCCCACAGGGACTAGTCAGCAATGAGCAGTTCTTC
CASSPQGLVSNEQFF
>TRBD1|TRBJ1-5|NA|TRBV5-1
TGCGCCAGCAGCTTGGACAGGGGTGAGCCCCAGCATTTT
CASSLDRGEPQHF
>NA|TRBJ2-3|NA|TRBV2
TGTGCCAGCAGTAAGAGGTCTAGCACAGATACGCAGTATTTT
CASSKRSSTDTQYF
>NA|TRBJ2-2|NA|TRBV30
TGTGCCTGGAGTGTTAGGCGGTCCGGGGAGCTGTTTTTT
CAWSVRRSGELFF
>TRBD1|TRBJ1-6|NA|TRBV27
TGTGCCAGCAGTTTAACGACAGGGAGCGCCTATAATTCACCCCTCCACTTT
CASSLTTGSAYNSPLHF
>TRBD1|TRBJ1-1|NA|TRBV19
TGTGCCAGTAGGCCGGGACAGGGGACGAACACTGAAGCTTTCTTT
CASRPGQGTNTEAFF
>NA|TRBJ2-7|few|TRBV2
TGTGCCAGCAGTAGGCGGGGCTCCTACGAGCAGTACTTC
CASSRRGSYEQYF
>TRBD1|TRBJ2-5|NA|TRBV29-1
TGCAGCGTTCCGGGACAGGGGGGCCGTGGGACCCAGTACTTC
CSVPGQGGRGTQYF
>NA|TRBJ2-7|few|TRBV2
TGTGCCAGCAGTTACAGCTACGAGCAGTACTTC
CASSYSYEQYF
>NA|TRBJ2-3|NA|TRBV2
TGTGCCAGCAGGGACAGTGTTAGCACAGATACGCAGTATTTT
CASRDSVSTDTQYF
>TRBD1|TRBJ1-1|NA|TRBV4-1
TGCGCCAGCAGCCAAGATATTGGGACAGGGGGCACTGAAGCTTTCTTT
CASSQDIGTGGTEAFF
>TRBD2|TRBJ2-7|NA|TRBV12-3/TRBV12-4
TGTGCCAGCAGTTGGGGAGGGAACGAGCAGTACTTC
CASSWGGNEQYF
>NA|TRBJ2-5|NA|TRBV5-1
TGCGCCAGCAGCTTGGCATTCCAAGAGACCCAGTACTTC
CASSLAFQETQYF
>NA|TRBJ1-1|NA|TRBV29-1
TGCAGCGTTGAAGGGGGATGGACTGAAGCTTTCTTT
CSVEGGWTEAFF
>TRBD1|TRBJ1-5|NA|TRBV28
TGTGCCAGCAGCCCTAGACGACAGGGAACTCAGCCCCAGCATTTT
CASSPRRQGTQPQHF
>NA|TRBJ1-1|NA|TRBV3-1/TRBV3-2
TGTGCCAGCAGCCAAGATTTAGGGCGGGTTGAAGCTTTCTTT
CASSQDLGRVEAFF
>TRBD1|TRBJ1-1|NA|TRBV6-5
TGTGCCAGCAGTTACAGAGGGACAGGGATGTCCCGGAAAGCTTTCTTT
CASSYRGTGMSRKAFF
>NA|TRBJ1-3|NA|TRBV3-1/TRBV3-2
TGTGCCAGCACTTCATGGGCGGTAGGTGGAAACACCATATATTTT
CASTSWAVGGNTIYF
>NA|TRBJ2-1|NA|TRBV20-1
TGCAGTGCTAGGCGGCCCGGGAAGTGGTTCTTC
CSARRPGKWFF
>TRBD2|TRBJ2-1|NA|TRBV9
TGTGCCAGCAGCCCTCGCGCCGGACTAGCGGGGGGCCCGCTCTACAATGAGCAGTTCTTC
CASSPRAGLAGGPLYNEQFF
>TRBD1|TRBJ2-6|few|TRBV9
TGTGCCAGCAGCGTAGGGTCTGGACAGGGGTATTCTAGGGCCAACGTCCTGACTTTC
CASSVGSGQGYSRANVLTF
>NA|TRBJ1-4|NA|TRBV6-1
TGTGCCAGCAGTGAAATGGCAGGATCAACTAATGAAAAACTGTTTTTT
CASSEMAGSTNEKLFF